The rows below give T cell receptor beta chains drawn from one sample of a study of T-cell memory formation after mild COVID-19. Each CDR3 protein is one row after TCRdb ran MiXCR on the 5' RACE reads. The sample yields roughly 110,000 distinct CDR3 sequences, 15% to 20% seen once. The sample taken for sequencing was PBMCs or a T cell subset sorted from them (not recorded which). The receptors were gathered from an adult woman who had mild COVID-19 (a few samples of this study predate the infection). Cell type and time point are not known. Both conserved end residues are part of each CDR3. The order of the fields is V gene, CDR3 protein.

TRBV27 CASSFYGRDGVWNTEAFF
TRBV7-2 CASRSTGTDAYEQYF
TRBV3-1 CASSQGQNTGELFF
TRBV6-5 CASSYGQAADNEQFF
TRBV12-3/TRBV12-4 CASTRTGGASLSNQPQHF
TRBV29-1 CSVFRQGGGYTF
TRBV4-1 CASSQGKGYTEAFF
TRBV4-2 CASSHQERQTGELFF
TRBV13 CASFPGTGVHYGYTF
TRBV19 CASSIIGSTEAFF
TRBV5-1 CASSLGDRADYGYTF
TRBV4-2 CASSGGGEYEQYF
TRBV12-3/TRBV12-4 CASSFGSTGTEAFF